Many counts were recorded for the clone carrying this T cell receptor beta chain. Its antigen is unknown. The data originate from a study of T cells in Graves' hyperthyroidism and ophthalmopathy. Whole-study results and caveats: Most thyroid clonotypes expanded above 0.001 appeared in blood too. A 13 V-J model separated ophthalmopathy from stable hyperthyroidism.

From RNA transcripts, TCR beta CDR3 regions were amplified. HTBI primers were the set used in a first-round RT-PCR of the TCR CDR3. TCRdb itself ran the multiplex PCR reads through MiXCR, one entry per CDR3 protein. The table shows a few hundred thousand distinct CDR3 sequences, with roughly 25% occurring only once. V lost 0 bases and J 1 base, leaving 17 bases between the germline ends. The CDR3 sequence is 18 residues long. Germline CDR1 SGHAT, CDR2 FQNNGV. The source material was blood. The chain combines TRBV11-2 with TRBJ2-3; a weak D match, TRBD2 (5 bases). The source is a man aged 50-59 years with Graves' hyperthyroidism. The CDR3: CASSLDEGTPTRTDTQYF. Written as DNA, the CDR3 is TGTGCCAGCAGCTTAGATGAGGGAACCCCTACGCGCACAGATACGCAGTATTTT.